Below, 28 T cell receptor beta chains from the same sample are listed, as sequenced in a study of T cell repertoires in cytomegalovirus infection (dated by TCRdb to the late 2010s). Sequencing was performed on an Illumina HiSeq 1500. TCRdb reran the public reads through fastp at Q25 and MiXCR, keeping productive beta chains. One record per CDR3 amino acid sequence lists the most common genes and DNA. The sample profile shows about 770,000 distinct CDR3 sequences; 25% to 35% of them were found once. The ten most abundant clones make up roughly 13% of the sample. The intended sense of this specimen's treatment or condition label: in vitro stimulation with specific CMV peptide epitopes to enrich CMV-specific T cells. Their specific antigens are unknown. Sequenced material: cultured CD8+ T cells from PBMCs, taken from culture after CMV antigen stimulation. These receptors originate from a human donor in good health (CMV status not recorded). Some clones in this sample may be carry-over from other donors' samples.

This clonotype was seen a few times. The genes are TRBV6-1 and TRBJ2-7; unclear D gene. Germline values: CDR1 MNHNS, CDR2 SASEGT. The V end was cut by 6 bases, the J end by 4 bases, with 4 bases between. CDR3 length: 10 amino acids. In nucleotides, the CDR3 is TGTGCCAGCAGGTTGTACGAGCAGTACTTC. Its protein product is CASRLYEQYF.

This clonotype was detected a few times. V usage is TRBV3-1 and J usage is TRBJ1-1; tentative D call: TRBD1 (6 bases). Germline V gene data show CDR1 as LGHDT and CDR2 as YNNKEL (reference sequence). The CDR3 length is 16 residues. Trimming shortened V by 1 base and J by 4 bases, and 16 bases separated the two germline ends. The CDR3 region is CASSQGPRGSRTEAFF. In nucleotides, the CDR3 is TGTGCCAGCAGCCAAGGTCCCAGGGGTTCACGCACTGAAGCTTTCTTT.

This clonotype was seen ten or more times. This chain uses TRBV27 with TRBJ2-7; tentatively, D is TRBD1 (6 bases). Germline-derived CDR1 and CDR2 are MNHEY and SMNVEV (reference sequence). V was pared by 3 bases and J by 0 bases, with 18 bases between. This CDR3 spans 17 amino acids. CDR3 sequence (DNA): TGTGCCAGCAGTTTTATTACAACAGGGTTCAGCTCCTACGAGCAGTACTTC. It encodes CASSFITTGFSSYEQYF.

CDR3 bases: TGTGCCAGCAGCTTGGAAGGGCTCGAGCAGTACTTC. As protein: CASSLEGLEQYF. The chain links TRBV5-6 to TRBJ2-7; no reliable D call. Germline V lookup: CDR1 SGHDT, CDR2 YYEEEE. The CDR3 covers 12 residues. Trimming took off 0 bases at V and 6 bases at J, with 7 bases between the two ends.

The genes are TRBV5-5 and TRBJ2-2; 12 nucleotides line up with TRBD2. After removal of 2 bases from V and 3 bases from J, the junction contained 5 bases not matched to a gene. CDR3 length equals 17 residues. Germline V CDR1 and CDR2: SGHKS, YYEKEE (reference sequence). Written as DNA, the CDR3 is TGTGCCAGCAGCTTCCCGCTAGCGGGGGGGTACACCGGGGAGCTGTTTTTT. Residues: CASSFPLAGGYTGELFF.

Only a few counts were recorded for this clonotype. This sequence joins TRBV25-1 and TRBJ1-2, with no clear D. V lost 5 bases and J 7 bases, leaving 2 bases between the germline ends. The germline V gene encodes CDR1 MGHDK and CDR2 SYGVNS. The CDR3 contains 9 residues. The CDR3 is CASSFGYTF. In DNA, the CDR3 is TGTGCCAGCAGTTTTGGCTACACCTTC.

This clonotype was observed many times. The J gene is TRBJ1-5, the V gene TRBV7-9, with TRBD1 matching over 8 bases. The CDR3 is 14 amino acids. V gave up 4 bases and J gave up 6 bases; unmatched junction bases: 5. Per the germline V gene, CDR1 is SEHNR and CDR2 is FQNEAQ (reference sequence). CDR3 residues: CASSSQGGSQPQHF. In DNA form, the CDR3 reads TGTGCCAGCAGCTCACAGGGGGGGTCTCAGCCCCAGCATTTT.

This clonotype was recorded many times. The V and J genes are TRBV20-1 and TRBJ2-1, with D tentatively TRBD1 (5 bases). The V gene lost 6 bases and the J gene lost 4 bases, with 19 bases spanning the gap. The CDR3 totals 15 residues. Germline loops: CDR1 DFQATT, CDR2 SNEGSKA (reference sequence). In DNA form, the CDR3 reads TGCAGTGCCCTTATCCCCTCTGACAGTTACAATGAGCAGTTCTTC. It yields the protein CSALIPSDSYNEQFF.

This clonotype was seen at least ten times. Given a much more abundant clone one base away, this may be a read error. The chain has TRBV7-3 and TRBJ1-5; 8 bases align to TRBD1. Losses at the gene ends were 2 bases for V and 5 bases for J; bases not matched to a gene: 2. CDR1 SGHTA and CDR2 FQGTGA come from the germline V gene. The CDR3 covers 14 residues. CDR3 protein: CASSLAGGDQPQHF. CDR3 DNA sequence: TGTGCCAGCAGCTTAGCAGGGGGCGATCAGCCCCAGCATTTT.

The chain joins TRBV7-9 to TRBJ1-1; D remains unclear. The CDR3 extends over 15 amino acids. With 2 bases removed from V and 3 bases from J, the gap between germline ends came to 13 bases. Per germline, CDR1 SEHNR and CDR2 FQNEAQ (reference sequence). The CDR3 coding sequence is TGTGCCAGCAGCTTATCTCTGTTGGCCGACACTGAAGCTTTCTTT. This codes for CASSLSLLADTEAFF.

CDR3 sequence reads: CSARDPAGIKETQYF. In nucleotides, the CDR3 is TGCAGTGCTAGAGATCCAGCGGGTATTAAAGAGACCCAGTACTTC. This chain links TRBV20-1 with TRBJ2-5, with D possibly matching TRBD2 (6 bases). V lost 0 bases to trimming and J lost 3 bases, with 14 bases between them. Germline CDR1 and CDR2: DFQATT and SNEGSKA (reference sequence). The CDR3 consists of 15 residues.

This clonotype came up many times. The CDR3 loop is CASSAWGANTGELFF. Here the CDR3 DNA reads TGTGCCAGCAGCGCCTGGGGGGCTAACACCGGGGAGCTGTTTTTT. The chain combines TRBV12-3 or TRBV12-4 with TRBJ2-2; either TRBD1 or TRBD2 may supply D (6 bases each). Trimming pared 6 bases from V and 2 bases from J, leaving 13 bases between. CDR3 length equals 15 residues.

CDR3 in amino acids: CASSSQAGELFF. The CDR3, as DNA: TGTGCCAGCAGTTCCCAAGCCGGGGAGCTGTTTTTT. The chain uses TRBV27 and TRBJ2-2; D unresolved. This CDR3 spans 12 amino acids. Germline assignment: CDR1 MNHEY and CDR2 SMNVEV (reference sequence). Trimming took 4 bases from V and 6 from J, leaving 6 bases between them.

This clonotype was seen only a few times. J is TRBJ2-2 and V is TRBV6-5, with 7 nucleotides matching TRBD1. Germline trimming cut 7 bases from V and 1 base from J; bases unmatched to any gene: 9. The CDR3 runs 16 residues. Per germline, CDR1 MNHEY and CDR2 SVGAGI. The CDR3 spells CASTVMTGMNTGELFF. For the CDR3, the DNA is TGTGCCAGCACCGTTATGACAGGGATGAACACCGGGGAGCTGTTTTTT.

The chain combines TRBV2 with TRBJ1-2, with TRBD1 matching 11 bases. The germline V gene encodes CDR1 SNHLY and CDR2 FYNNEI. This CDR3 is 16 amino acids long. The V gene end was trimmed by 6 bases and the J gene end by 3 bases; junction bases not matched to a gene: 9. CDR3 region: CASSNRDRGDHYGYTF. CDR3 nucleotides: TGTGCCAGCAGCAATAGGGACAGGGGGGACCACTATGGCTACACCTTC.

This clonotype was detected once. The rearrangement links TRBV9 to TRBJ2-2; 7 bases agree with TRBD1. Germline V gives CDR1 SGDLS, CDR2 YYNGEE. V was clipped by 0 bases and J by 4 bases; unmatched bases: 3. The CDR3 sequence is 15 residues long. CDR3 nucleotides: TGTGCCAGCAGCGTAGCCGACAGGGCCACCGGGGAGCTGTTTTTT. Its protein product is CASSVADRATGELFF.

This clonotype has ten or more counts. V is TRBV7-9 and J is TRBJ1-6; TRBD1 agrees at 12 bases. The CDR3 contains 19 residues. V dropped 5 bases and J dropped 3; count of bases not matched to a gene: 11. From germline, CDR1 is SEHNR and CDR2 FQNEAQ (reference sequence). CDR3 DNA sequence: TGTGCCAGCAGCGCAACCCGGGACAGGGGGCAGTACTATAATTCACCCCTCCACTTT. It specifies CASSATRDRGQYYNSPLHF.

This clonotype was found once. The CDR3 does not close with the conserved phenylalanine or tryptophan, likely indicating a read error. The chain has TRBV14 and TRBJ1-6; D possibly corresponds to TRBD1 (5 bases). This CDR3 has 12 amino acids. V gave up 2 bases and J gave up 14 bases, with 10 bases separating them. The germline V gene encodes CDR1 SGHDN and CDR2 FVKESK. In DNA form, the CDR3 reads TGTGCCAGCAGCCAAATGCGGGGGTCCCTCCACGTC. Its translation: CASSQMRGSLHV.

This clonotype was observed a handful of times. The chain has TRBV24-1 and TRBJ1-1, with D possibly being TRBD1 (6 bases). Deletions cut 5 bases from V and 3 bases from J, with 15 bases between. Germline lookup yields CDR1 KGHDR and CDR2 SFDVKD. The CDR3 extends over 15 amino acids. DNA of the CDR3: TGTGCCACCAGTGGTTATACAGGGTTCGACACTGAAGCTTTCTTT. Translated, it gives CATSGYTGFDTEAFF.

The gene calls are TRBV11-2 and TRBJ1-2; D is ambiguous. The V and J ends lost 0 bases and 0 bases respectively, with 8 bases between them. Germline V gene lookup returns CDR1 SGHAT and CDR2 FQNNGV. The CDR3 is 15 amino acids. CDR3 DNA: TGTGCCAGCAGCTTAGACGGGGATACTAACTATGGCTACACCTTC. As protein: CASSLDGDTNYGYTF.

A note on this clonotype: This likely comes from a read error, as the CDR3 has no conserved phenylalanine or tryptophan at its end. The chain uses TRBV6-1 and TRBJ1-6; possibly TRBD1 for D (6 bases). Germline lookup yields CDR1 MNHNS and CDR2 SASEGT. The CDR3 length is 15 residues. With 5 bases removed from V and 5 bases from J, the gap between germline ends came to 13 bases. The CDR3, as DNA: TGTGCCAGCAGTTTCCAAGGGGGTAATAATTCACCCCTCCACCTT. Encoded protein: CASSFQGGNNSPLHL.

A few counts support this clonotype. The rearrangement uses TRBV20-1 and TRBJ2-7; the D call may be TRBD1 or TRBD2 (5 bases each). This CDR3 comprises 15 residues. Per the germline V gene, CDR1 is DFQATT and CDR2 is SNEGSKA (reference sequence). V dropped 0 bases and J dropped 1 base, with 13 bases sitting between them. The CDR3 nucleotides are TGCAGTGCTAGAGAAGAGGGACGGACTTCCTACGAGCAGTACGTC. This encodes CSAREEGRTSYEQYV.

The chain combines TRBV27 with TRBJ2-2, with unresolved D. Germline CDR1 reads MNHEY; CDR2 reads SMNVEV (reference sequence). The CDR3 spans 13 residues. V lost 1 base, J lost 5 bases, and 5 bases lay in between. CDR3 nucleotide sequence: TGTGCCAGCAGTTTATATTCAACCGGGGAGCTGTTTTTT. It codes for CASSLYSTGELFF.

The chain joins TRBV20-1 to TRBJ2-5, with D possibly matching TRBD2 (6 bases). The ends were cut back, 0 bases at V and 4 bases at J, with 9 bases in the middle. This CDR3 contains 13 residues. In germline, CDR1 is DFQATT, CDR2 SNEGSKA (reference sequence). In nucleotides, the CDR3 is TGCAGTGCTAGAGAATCCGGGGGAGAGACCCAGTACTTC. The encoded protein is CSARESGGETQYF.

This chain uses TRBV2 with TRBJ2-2, with 9 bases matching TRBD2. Unmatched junction bases numbered 11, after V lost 4 bases and J lost 5 bases. The CDR3 contains 17 residues. Germline V gene data show CDR1 as SNHLY and CDR2 as FYNNEI. CDR3 coding DNA: TGTGCCAGCAGTGGGCCTAGCGGGGCCTGGGGTACCGGGGAGCTGTTTTTT. This gives the protein CASSGPSGAWGTGELFF.

The gene calls are TRBV12-3 or TRBV12-4 and TRBJ2-1, with a possible D match to TRBD1 (5 bases). V lost 6 bases and J 10 bases, leaving 13 bases between the germline ends. The CDR3 sequence is 12 residues long. DNA for the CDR3: TGTGCCAGCAGAGGGGATGGCTTCGAGCAGTTCTTC. Translation: CASRGDGFEQFF.

The CDR3 DNA sequence: TGTGCCAGCAGCTTAGGGACTAGCGGGGGCGGGCAGTACGTC. It encodes CASSLGTSGGGQYV. The V and J genes are TRBV28 and TRBJ2-7, with 14 nucleotides matching TRBD2. V gave up 6 bases and J gave up 9 bases; unmatched junction bases: 7. Germline V gives CDR1 MDHEN, CDR2 SYDVKM. This CDR3 is 14 amino acids long.

The chain links TRBV7-6 to TRBJ2-7; D possibly corresponds to TRBD1 (6 bases). CDR3 length: 15 residues. The V end was cut by 1 base, the J end by 1 base, with 11 bases between. Germline V gene data show CDR1 as SGHVS and CDR2 as FNYEAQ. In DNA form, the CDR3 reads TGTGCCAGCAGCTTAGAGCGAACAGGGTCCTACGAGCAGTACGTC. It specifies CASSLERTGSYEQYV.